Each of the 29 T cell receptor beta chains below was sequenced from the same sample in a study of T-cell reconstitution after alpha-beta-depleted transplantation in children. The TCRbeta library incorporated unique molecular identifiers. In TCRdb, the PCR reads were re-called with MiXCR into one record per CDR3 protein. The sample includes roughly 82,000 distinct CDR3 sequences, 11% to 15% seen only once; the top ten take about 25%. Specimen: PBMCs, mostly from graft donor cells, collected 180 days after TCRalphabeta/CD19-depleted stem cell transplant. The receptors originated from a male patient aged 2-15 years who had a stem cell transplant for acute lymphoblastic leukemia, so the T cells may come from the graft donor.

This clonotype was detected many times. The CDR3 loop is CASSQGDRDRNEQFF. The CDR3 region has the DNA TGTGCCAGCAGCCAAGGGGACAGGGATCGTAATGAGCAGTTCTTC. The V call is TRBV3-1, the J call TRBJ2-1; 9 bases align to TRBD1. The CDR3 covers 15 residues. The germline V gene encodes CDR1 LGHDT and CDR2 YNNKEL (reference sequence). V shed 1 base, J shed 7 bases, and the junction held 5 bases outside the gene matches.

This clonotype occurred many times. The germline gene is not matched at one end of the junction; a read error may be the cause. The rearrangement uses TRBV20-1 and TRBJ2-7; 8 bases fit TRBD2. Germline-derived CDR1 and CDR2 are DFQATT and SNEGSKA (reference sequence). The CDR3 consists of 15 residues. The CDR3, as DNA: TGCAGTGCTAGAGGAGAGCGGGAGCCCTCCCACGAGCAGTACTTC. It specifies CSARGEREPSHEQYF.

The gene calls are TRBV11-2 and TRBJ1-4; 10 bases agree with TRBD1. CDR1 SGHAT and CDR2 FQNNGV come from the germline V gene. V shed 5 bases and J 7 bases; nucleotides not matched to a gene: 7. This CDR3 spans 15 amino acids. In DNA, the CDR3 is TGTGCCAGCAGCGCTGAGGGACAGGGGACTGAAAAACTGTTTTTT. Protein sequence: CASSAEGQGTEKLFF. The full variable domain, in which reference TRBV11-2 and TRBJ1-4 provide the parts outside the CDR3, is EAGVAQSPRYKIIEKRQSVAFWCNPISGHATLYWYQQILGQGPKLLIQFQNNGVVDDSQLPKDRFSAERLKGVDSTLKIQPAKLEDSAVYLCASSAEGQGTEKLFFGSGTQLSVL.

In this sample, this clonotype turned up a few times. The J gene is TRBJ1-5, the V gene TRBV18, with D perhaps TRBD1 (5 bases). This CDR3 is 15 amino acids long. From germline, CDR1 is KGHSH and CDR2 LQKENI. Trimming stripped 5 bases from V and 3 bases from J, with 14 bases between. In DNA, the CDR3 is TGTGCCAGCTCAACCCCGACAGAGCCCAATCAGCCCCAGCATTTT. The encoded protein is CASSTPTEPNQPQHF. The entire variable domain, with the rest obtained from reference TRBV18 and TRBJ1-5, is as follows: NAGVMQNPRHLVRRRGQEARLRCSPMKGHSHVYWYRQLPEEGLKFMVYLQKENIIDESGMPKERFSAEFPKEGPSILRIQQVVRGDSAAYFCASSTPTEPNQPQHFGDGTRLSIL.

The J gene is TRBJ1-6, the V gene TRBV3-1, with 8 bases that match TRBD1. The CDR3 is made up of 14 amino acids. J lost 9 bases, V lost 3 bases, and 4 bases had no gene match. CDR1 and CDR2 from the germline V gene are LGHDT and YNNKEL (reference sequence). The CDR3 spells CASSQGRGPSPLHF. In nucleotides, the CDR3 is TGTGCCAGCAGCCAGGGCAGGGGGCCTTCACCCCTCCACTTT.

The CDR3 loop reads CASSLVDGTRSGNTIYF. The CDR3 DNA reads TGTGCCAGCAGCTTAGTGGACGGAACCCGCTCTGGAAACACCATATATTTT. This rearrangement joins TRBV7-8 to TRBJ1-3, with unresolved D. V dropped 1 base and J dropped 0 bases, with 13 bases sitting between them. The CDR3 sequence is 17 residues long. Germline V gene sequence: CDR1 SGHVS, CDR2 FQNEAQ. The entire variable domain, with the rest obtained from reference TRBV7-8 and TRBJ1-3, is as follows: GAGVSQSPRYKVAKRGQDVALRCDPISGHVSLFWYQQALGQGPEFLTYFQNEAQLDKSGLPSDRFFAERPEGSVSTLKIQRTQQEDSAVYLCASSLVDGTRSGNTIYFGEGSWLTVV.

This chain connects TRBV11-2 to TRBJ2-3, with D possibly called TRBD1 or TRBD2 (6 bases each). V lost 5 bases and J 0 bases, leaving 21 bases between the germline ends. From germline, CDR1 is SGHAT and CDR2 FQNNGV. The CDR3 has 18 residues. The CDR3 sequence: CASSPWGVAGHSTDTQYF. DNA of the CDR3: TGTGCCAGCAGCCCATGGGGGGTGGCGGGACATAGCACAGATACGCAGTATTTT.

A few counts support this clonotype. The rearrangement joins TRBV10-3 to TRBJ2-5; TRBD1 agrees at 7 bases. The germline CDR1 and CDR2 sequences are ENHRY and SYGVKD. This CDR3 is 15 amino acids long. V shed 0 bases and J 6 bases; nucleotides not matched to a gene: 7. CDR3 in amino acids: CAISESTGSGKTQYF. Here the CDR3 DNA reads TGTGCCATCAGTGAGTCGACAGGGTCAGGGAAGACCCAGTACTTC.

The chain carries TRBV7-3 and TRBJ2-5, with 7 bases aligning to TRBD2. Losses at the gene ends were 3 bases for V and 2 bases for J; bases not matched to a gene: 3. CDR1 and CDR2 from the germline V gene are SGHTA and FQGTGA. The CDR3 spans 14 residues. This CDR3 is CASSLVGGQETQYF. The CDR3 bases are TGTGCCAGCAGCTTGGTCGGGGGGCAAGAGACCCAGTACTTC.

This clonotype was found a few times. The CDR3: CASSVRLADDTQYF. CDR3 sequence (DNA): TGTGCCAGCAGCGTTCGACTAGCGGACGATACGCAGTATTTT. The rearrangement links TRBV9 to TRBJ2-3; TRBD2 matches at 9 bases. Germline trimming cut 2 bases from V and 6 bases from J; bases unmatched to any gene: 4. In germline, CDR1 is SGDLS, CDR2 YYNGEE. CDR3 length: 14 amino acids.

In this sample, this clonotype turned up many times. The chain employs TRBV7-2 and TRBJ2-7; D remains ambiguous. The ends were cut back, 5 bases at V and 3 bases at J, with 14 bases in the middle. The CDR3 runs to 14 residues. Germline V gene lookup returns CDR1 SGHTA and CDR2 FQGNSA. CDR3 coding DNA: TGTGCCAGCAGCCTCCAGGACGTCTACTACGAGCAGTACTTC. It translates to CASSLQDVYYEQYF.

Notes on this clonotype: At one boundary the junction diverges from the germline segment, which might be a read error. This chain joins TRBV20-1 and TRBJ2-5; D perhaps matches TRBD1 (6 bases). Germline assignment: CDR1 DFQATT and CDR2 SNEGSKA (reference sequence). This CDR3 spans 14 amino acids. DNA of the CDR3: TGCAGTGCCAAGGGGGACATGAGGCAAGAGACCCAGTCCTTC. Translated, it gives CSAKGDMRQETQSF.

This clonotype has only a few counts. J is TRBJ1-2 and V is TRBV6-1; 7 bases are shared with TRBD1. The germline V gene has CDR1 MNHNS and CDR2 SASEGT. The CDR3 is 15 residues long. After removal of 6 bases from V and 4 bases from J, the junction contained 11 bases not matched to a gene. In DNA form, the CDR3 reads TGTGCCAGCAGCCTCAGCCCTCGGGACAGCTATGGCTACACCTTC. It translates to CASSLSPRDSYGYTF.

Ten or more counts support this clonotype. The chain couples TRBV6-2 or TRBV6-3 to TRBJ2-3; tentatively, D is TRBD1 or TRBD2 (5 bases each). The CDR3 consists of 11 residues. The germline V and J ends were trimmed by 4 bases and 6 bases, with 5 bases remaining between them. The V gene's germline CDR1 is MNHEY and CDR2 SVGEGT. CDR3 DNA sequence: TGTGCCAGCAGTTGGGGGGATACGCAGTATTTT. Its protein is CASSWGDTQYF.

The gene calls are TRBV28 and TRBJ2-2; 8 positions agree with TRBD2. The V gene end was trimmed by 6 bases and the J gene end by 4 bases; junction bases not matched to a gene: 7. The CDR3 has 15 residues. Germline-derived CDR1 and CDR2 are MDHEN and SYDVKM. The CDR3 loop is CASSTSGLSTGELFF. The CDR3 DNA reads TGTGCCAGCAGCACTAGCGGACTTAGCACCGGGGAGCTGTTTTTT.

This clonotype showed up just a few times. This sequence joins TRBV12-3 or TRBV12-4 and TRBJ1-2; 7 bases match TRBD1. The CDR3 has 13 residues. V lost 7 bases and J lost 6; bases outside the gene matches: 8. CDR3 sequence reads: CASTQTGENGYTF. In nucleotides, the CDR3 is TGTGCCAGCACTCAAACAGGGGAGAATGGCTACACCTTC.

This clonotype has only a few counts. J is TRBJ2-2 and V is TRBV4-2, with D possibly TRBD1 on 5 matching bases. The V gene lost 10 bases and the J gene lost 3 bases, with 12 bases spanning the gap. CDR3 size: 13 residues. Germline V CDR1 and CDR2: LGHNA, YNFKEQ. The CDR3 sequence is CATHRRDTGELFF. The CDR3 DNA reads as TGTGCCACTCACCGCAGGGACACCGGGGAGCTGTTTTTT.

This clonotype was observed a few times. This chain uses TRBV3-1 with TRBJ1-6, with D uncertain. CDR1 is LGHDT, CDR2 YNNKEL, per germline (reference sequence). The V end was cut by 3 bases, the J end by 9 bases, with 6 bases between. This CDR3 comprises 12 residues. CDR3 in amino acids: CASSQTGSPLHF. CDR3 nucleotide sequence: TGTGCCAGCAGCCAGACGGGTTCACCCCTCCACTTT. Variable domain in full (rest from reference TRBV3-1 and TRBJ1-6): DTAVSQTPKYLVTQMGNDKSIKCEQNLGHDTMYWYKQDSKKFLKIMFSYNNKELIINETVPNRFSPKSPDKAHLNLHINSLELGDSAVYFCASSQTGSPLHFGNGTRLTVT.

The table lists this clonotype with a few counts. The rearrangement links TRBV12-3 or TRBV12-4 to TRBJ1-5; 8 positions match TRBD1. V lost 5 bases and J lost 0; bases outside the gene matches: 9. The CDR3 loop spans 17 amino acids. CDR3 sequence: CASSRDRKGSSNQPQHF. CDR3 DNA: TGTGCCAGCAGTAGGGACAGGAAAGGGTCTAGCAATCAGCCCCAGCATTTT.

The CDR3 bases are TGCGCCAGCAGCCAAACTGTAGGGCGAGGTGGCTACACCTTC. This codes for CASSQTVGRGGYTF. V gene TRBV4-1 combines with J gene TRBJ1-2; no clear D gene. V was shortened by 2 bases and J by 7 bases, with 14 bases between the two germline ends. The germline CDR1 and CDR2 sequences are MGHRA and YSYEKL. CDR3 length: 14 amino acids.

This clonotype was observed at least ten times. J is TRBJ1-2 and V is TRBV20-1; D possibly corresponds to TRBD1 (5 bases). The CDR3 consists of 13 residues. Germline V lookup: CDR1 DFQATT, CDR2 SNEGSKA (reference sequence). Trimming left V 2 bases short and J 5 bases short, with 12 bases between. The CDR3: CSARLRGGYGYTF. The DNA for the CDR3 is TGCAGTGCTAGATTGAGGGGAGGATATGGCTACACCTTC.

The chain links TRBV7-2 to TRBJ2-7; 8 bases match TRBD2. Germline assignment: CDR1 SGHTA and CDR2 FQGNSA. With V trimmed by 4 bases and J by 5 bases, 4 bases remained unmatched. This CDR3 has 13 amino acids. CDR3 bases: TGTGCCAGCAGCTCGAGCGGGAGAGACGAGCAGTACTTC. Its translation is CASSSSGRDEQYF.

CDR3 nucleotide sequence: TGCAGTGCTAGAGATCTCGGCAGATTCAACTATGGCTACACCTTC. Its protein is CSARDLGRFNYGYTF. The genes are TRBV20-1 and TRBJ1-2; D remains unclear. Deletions cut 0 bases from V and 2 bases from J, with 13 bases between. This CDR3 is built from 15 residues. Per the germline V gene, CDR1 is DFQATT and CDR2 is SNEGSKA (reference sequence).

The rearrangement joins TRBV6-1 to TRBJ1-2; D remains ambiguous. The germline CDR1 and CDR2 sequences are MNHNS and SASEGT. V shed 7 bases and J shed 1 base, with 10 bases lying between them. The CDR3 has 13 amino acids. In nucleotides, the CDR3 is TGTGCCAGCATTAAGGGCCTTAACTATGGCTACACCTTC. Amino acids: CASIKGLNYGYTF.

The chain has TRBV3-1 and TRBJ2-6; the D is unclear. Trimming removed 1 base from V and 0 bases from J, with 7 bases in between. The CDR3 runs to 16 residues. Germline CDR1 reads LGHDT; CDR2 reads YNNKEL (reference sequence). CDR3 coding DNA: TGTGCCAGCAGCCAAGTTTTCCCCTCTGGGGCCAACGTCCTGACTTTC. This translates into CASSQVFPSGANVLTF.

The J gene is TRBJ2-4, the V gene TRBV7-9, with D hard to call. Germline CDR1 is SEHNR and CDR2 is FQNEAQ (reference sequence). The CDR3 is 14 amino acids. With 4 bases removed from V and 0 bases from J, the gap between germline ends came to 7 bases. CDR3 residues: CASSYSGAKNIQYF. The CDR3, as DNA: TGTGCCAGCAGCTATAGTGGAGCCAAAAACATTCAGTACTTC.

The V call is TRBV3-1, the J call TRBJ2-7; 9 bases agree with TRBD2. From germline, CDR1 is LGHDT and CDR2 YNNKEL (reference sequence). V gave up 1 base and J gave up 7 bases; unmatched junction bases: 11. The CDR3 has 16 amino acids. Written as DNA, the CDR3 is TGTGCCAGCAGCCAAGTGGCGGGAGGGCCGAGGAGGGAGCAGTACTTC. Translated: CASSQVAGGPRREQYF.

The chain is built from TRBV7-9 and TRBJ2-5, with 7 bases matching TRBD1. Germline V gives CDR1 SEHNR, CDR2 FQNEAQ (reference sequence). The CDR3 has 14 amino acids. J was trimmed by 2 bases and V by 5 bases; bases with no gene match: 5. Here the CDR3 reads CASSLNRGQETQYF. The CDR3 bases are TGTGCCAGCAGCCTCAACAGGGGACAAGAGACCCAGTACTTC.

The J gene is TRBJ2-5, the V gene TRBV28; the match to TRBD2 covers 7 bases. This CDR3 has 11 residues. J was trimmed by 5 bases and V by 8 bases; bases with no gene match: 2. Germline lookup yields CDR1 MDHEN and CDR2 SYDVKM. This CDR3 is CASLGGETQYF. CDR3 sequence (DNA): TGTGCCAGCCTGGGGGGGGAGACCCAGTACTTC.